The 15 T cell receptor beta chains in this list originate from one sample, sequenced in a study of blood T cell repertoires in COVID-19. The table came from immunoSEQ multiplex PCR; TCRdb's copy has only in-frame clones and leaves some out. In the table there are some 90,000 clones, 75% to 90% of which are singletons. Sequencing used peripheral blood. These receptors were taken from a woman in her 70s with acute or convalescent COVID-19.

V is TRBV5-1 and J is TRBJ2-1; D is uncertain. Trimming left V 4 bases short and J 8 bases short, with 13 bases between. Germline values: CDR1 SGHRS, CDR2 YFSETQ. The CDR3 sequence is 13 residues long. The CDR3 sequence is CASSLPQIDEQFF. CDR3 nucleotide sequence: TGCGCCAGCAGCCTCCCGCAGATCGATGAGCAGTTCTTC. Together with reference TRBV5-1 and TRBJ2-1, the CDR3 gives the full variable domain: KAGVTQTPRYLIKTRGQQVTLSCSPISGHRSVSWYQQTPGQGLQFLFEYFSETQRNKGNFPGRFSGRQFSNSRSEMNVSTLELGDSALYLCASSLPQIDEQFFGPGTRLTVL.

This clone was seen just once. The chain employs TRBV2 and TRBJ2-5; D might be TRBD2 (7 bases). Germline CDR1 and CDR2: SNHLY and FYNNEI. The CDR3 contains 11 residues. Trimming stripped 5 bases from V and 9 bases from J, with 10 bases between. The CDR3 is CASSRGAPQYF. For the CDR3, the DNA is TGTGCCAGCAGTCGGGGGGCCCCCCAGTACTTC.

The rearrangement links TRBV7-2 to TRBJ2-5; 8 bases line up with TRBD2. J lost 5 bases, V lost 5 bases, and 7 bases had no gene match. Germline V lookup: CDR1 SGHTA, CDR2 FQGNSA. This CDR3 spans 14 amino acids. The chain's CDR3 is CASSLGGARETQYF. The CDR3 DNA sequence: TGTGCCAGCAGCCTCGGGGGGGCCAGGGAGACCCAGTACTTC.

The J gene is TRBJ2-1, the V gene TRBV29-1; no clear D. Germline V gene data show CDR1 as SQVTM and CDR2 as ANQGSEA. The CDR3 is made up of 13 amino acids. Trimming cost V 5 bases and J 3 bases, with 11 bases left between them. The CDR3 loop reads CSVLELSYNEQFF. Here the CDR3 DNA reads TGCAGCGTTCTGGAGCTAAGCTACAATGAGCAGTTCTTC.

This clone showed up just once. This rearrangement joins TRBV9 to TRBJ1-3; TRBD1 matches at 10 bases. Germline V gene data show CDR1 as SGDLS and CDR2 as YYNGEE. This CDR3 contains 15 residues. The trim removed 0 bases at V and 8 bases at J, leaving 5 bases unmatched. The CDR3 region is CASSVAPGQGDTIYF. In DNA, the CDR3 is TGTGCCAGCAGCGTAGCTCCCGGACAGGGGGACACCATATATTTT. Complete variable domain (other parts from reference TRBV9 and TRBJ1-3): DSGVTQTPKHLITATGQRVTLRCSPRSGDLSVYWYQQSLDQGLQFLIQYYNGEERAKGNILERFSAQQFPDLHSELNLSSLELGDSALYFCASSVAPGQGDTIYFGEGSWLTVV.

The chain recombines TRBV3-1 (or the pseudogene TRBV3-2) with TRBJ1-2; tentatively, D is TRBD1 (6 bases). With 4 bases removed from V and 0 bases from J, the gap between germline ends came to 12 bases. CDR3 size: 15 residues. CDR1 and CDR2 from the germline V gene are LGHDT and YNNKEL (reference sequence). CDR3 sequence reads: CASSLGTHANYGYTF. The CDR3 region has the DNA TGTGCCAGCAGCCTTGGGACACATGCTAACTATGGCTACACCTTC.

The chain joins TRBV27 to TRBJ2-1, with 8 bases identical to TRBD2. This CDR3 comprises 15 residues. Trimming at V came to 6 bases and at J to 7 bases, leaving 11 bases not matched to a gene. Per the germline V gene, CDR1 is MNHEY and CDR2 is SMNVEV (reference sequence). The CDR3 DNA reads TGTGCCAGCAGCCGAAGGAGCGGGGGAAGGAATGAGCAGTTCTTC. Protein sequence: CASSRRSGGRNEQFF.

The rearrangement uses TRBV28 and TRBJ1-1; TRBD1 might be the D (5 bases). Trimming removed 7 bases from V and 11 bases from J, with 20 bases in between. Germline values: CDR1 MDHEN, CDR2 SYDVKM. The CDR3 covers 13 residues. CDR3 region: CASTLGGGVDAFF. In DNA, the CDR3 is TGTGCCAGCACCCTCGGAGGAGGGGTAGACGCTTTCTTT.

The genes are TRBV2 and TRBJ1-1, with 8 bases identical to TRBD1. V shed 7 bases, J shed 3 bases, and the junction held 4 bases outside the gene matches. Germline-derived CDR1 and CDR2 are SNHLY and FYNNEI. The CDR3 is made up of 13 amino acids. The CDR3 DNA reads TGTGCCAGCAACAGGGGGATCGACACTGAAGCTTTCTTT. Its translation is CASNRGIDTEAFF.

V usage is TRBV25-1 and J usage is TRBJ2-7; 7 bases are a match to TRBD2. The length of the CDR3 is 13 residues. Germline V gene lookup returns CDR1 MGHDK and CDR2 SYGVNS. Unmatched junction bases numbered 9, after V lost 7 bases and J lost 6 bases. CDR3: CASTGGNPSEQYF. The CDR3 DNA follows: TGTGCCAGCACGGGGGGTAACCCTTCCGAGCAGTACTTC.

The chain has TRBV5-1 and TRBJ1-2, with a weak D call TRBD1 (5 bases). V was clipped by 0 bases and J by 6 bases, with 9 bases between them. CDR3 length: 13 residues. The germline V gene encodes CDR1 SGHRS and CDR2 YFSETQ. The CDR3 DNA reads as TGCGCCAGCAGCTTGGCCGGGGGGAATGGCTACACCTTC. As protein: CASSLAGGNGYTF.

This chain joins TRBV7-6 and TRBJ2-5; TRBD2 aligns across 8 bases. Germline V gene sequence: CDR1 SGHVS, CDR2 FNYEAQ. This CDR3 contains 15 residues. Trimming took 3 bases from V and 5 from J; bases not matched to a gene: 8. The CDR3 coding sequence is TGTGCCAGCAGCTTGACGGCGGGGGGCTGGGAGACCCAGTACTTC. Translating gives CASSLTAGGWETQYF.

The chain has TRBV5-4 and TRBJ1-2, with TRBD1 matching over 9 bases. The CDR3 is made up of 16 amino acids. CDR1 and CDR2 from the germline V gene are SGHNT and YYREEE (reference sequence). Losses at the gene ends were 4 bases for V and 6 bases for J; bases not matched to a gene: 13. CDR3 amino acids: CASSPNPGQGLDGYTF. The CDR3 bases are TGTGCCAGCAGCCCCAATCCGGGACAGGGACTCGATGGCTACACCTTC.

The chain employs TRBV21-1 and TRBJ1-2; TRBD1, the table's D call, was not compared with the DNA. TRBV21-1 is listed as a pseudogene. This CDR3 spans 15 amino acids. The CDR3: CASSKGRDRGHGYTF. The CDR3 DNA sequence: TGTGCCAGCAGCAAAGGTCGGGACAGGGGGCATGGCTACACCTTC.

This clone was picked up one time. The V gene is TRBV5-1, the J gene TRBJ2-7, with a possible D match to TRBD2 (5 bases). This CDR3 region has 15 residues. The germline CDR1 and CDR2 sequences are SGHRS and YFSETQ. Trimming took 4 bases from V and 2 from J, leaving 16 bases between them. CDR3 sequence: CASSLGGGSTYEQYF. CDR3 DNA sequence: TGCGCCAGCAGCCTAGGTGGAGGTTCTACCTACGAGCAGTACTTC.